This TCR beta chain emerged from a study of CXCR3-negative and CXCR3-positive naive CD8 T cells. Concerning this clonotype itself: What it binds is unknown.

UMI-tagged TRB cDNA libraries were built via 5' RACE. TCRdb reprocessed the 5' RACE reads and keeps a single row for each CDR3 protein, giving no DNA. The listing records fewer than 90,000 distinct CDR3 sequences. CD45RO-CCR7+CD27+CD95- defined naive CD8+ T cells. In germline, CDR1 is SGHRS, CDR2 YFSETQ. The CDR3 length is 13 residues. The study, taken as a whole, reports: Naive cells positive for CXCR3 carried more hydrophobic TRB CDR3s than CXCR3-negative ones. TCR strength was inferred from TRB CDR3 properties, while surface CD5 was comparable between naive subsets.

The chain is built from TRBV5-1 and TRBJ2-7. The receptor's source is a human donor in good health. Some clones in this sample may be carry-over from other donors' samples. The sequenced sample consisted of naive CXCR3- CD8+ T cells from blood. The sample's subset: CD45RO-CCR7+CD27+CD95- naive CD8+ T cells lacking CXCR3 (TNR3-). CDR3: CASTVGVNYEQYF.